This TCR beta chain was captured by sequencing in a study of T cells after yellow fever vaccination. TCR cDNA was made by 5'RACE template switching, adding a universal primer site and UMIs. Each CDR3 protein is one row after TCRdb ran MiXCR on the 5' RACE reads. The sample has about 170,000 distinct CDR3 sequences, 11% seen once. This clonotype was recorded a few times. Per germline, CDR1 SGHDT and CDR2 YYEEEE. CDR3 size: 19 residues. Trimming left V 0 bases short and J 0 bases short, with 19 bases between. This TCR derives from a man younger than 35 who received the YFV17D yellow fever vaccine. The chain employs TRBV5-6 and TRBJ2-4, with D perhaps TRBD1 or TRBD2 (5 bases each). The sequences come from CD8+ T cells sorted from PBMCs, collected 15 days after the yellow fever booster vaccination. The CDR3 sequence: CASSLAPGPKAVAKNIQYF. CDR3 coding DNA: TGTGCCAGCAGCTTGGCCCCGGGACCCAAAGCGGTAGCCAAAAACATTCAGTACTTC.